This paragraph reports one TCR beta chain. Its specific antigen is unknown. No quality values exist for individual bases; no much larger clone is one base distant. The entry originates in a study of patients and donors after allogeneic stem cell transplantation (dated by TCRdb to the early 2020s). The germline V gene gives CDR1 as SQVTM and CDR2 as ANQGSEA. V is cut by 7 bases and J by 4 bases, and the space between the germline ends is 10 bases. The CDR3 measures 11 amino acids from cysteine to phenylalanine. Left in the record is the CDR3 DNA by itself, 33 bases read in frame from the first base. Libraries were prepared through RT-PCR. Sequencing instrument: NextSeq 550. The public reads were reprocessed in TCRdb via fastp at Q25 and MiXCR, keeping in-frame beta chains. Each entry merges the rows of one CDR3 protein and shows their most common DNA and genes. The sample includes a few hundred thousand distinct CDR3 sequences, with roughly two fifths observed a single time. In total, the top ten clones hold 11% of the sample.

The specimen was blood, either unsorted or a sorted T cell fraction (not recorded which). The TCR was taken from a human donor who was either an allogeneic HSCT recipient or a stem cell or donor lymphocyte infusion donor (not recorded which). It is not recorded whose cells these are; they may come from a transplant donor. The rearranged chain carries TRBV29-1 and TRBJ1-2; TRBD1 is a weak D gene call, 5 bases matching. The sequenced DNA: TGCAGCGGCAGGACAATCTATGGCTACACCTTC. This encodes CSGRTIYGYTF.